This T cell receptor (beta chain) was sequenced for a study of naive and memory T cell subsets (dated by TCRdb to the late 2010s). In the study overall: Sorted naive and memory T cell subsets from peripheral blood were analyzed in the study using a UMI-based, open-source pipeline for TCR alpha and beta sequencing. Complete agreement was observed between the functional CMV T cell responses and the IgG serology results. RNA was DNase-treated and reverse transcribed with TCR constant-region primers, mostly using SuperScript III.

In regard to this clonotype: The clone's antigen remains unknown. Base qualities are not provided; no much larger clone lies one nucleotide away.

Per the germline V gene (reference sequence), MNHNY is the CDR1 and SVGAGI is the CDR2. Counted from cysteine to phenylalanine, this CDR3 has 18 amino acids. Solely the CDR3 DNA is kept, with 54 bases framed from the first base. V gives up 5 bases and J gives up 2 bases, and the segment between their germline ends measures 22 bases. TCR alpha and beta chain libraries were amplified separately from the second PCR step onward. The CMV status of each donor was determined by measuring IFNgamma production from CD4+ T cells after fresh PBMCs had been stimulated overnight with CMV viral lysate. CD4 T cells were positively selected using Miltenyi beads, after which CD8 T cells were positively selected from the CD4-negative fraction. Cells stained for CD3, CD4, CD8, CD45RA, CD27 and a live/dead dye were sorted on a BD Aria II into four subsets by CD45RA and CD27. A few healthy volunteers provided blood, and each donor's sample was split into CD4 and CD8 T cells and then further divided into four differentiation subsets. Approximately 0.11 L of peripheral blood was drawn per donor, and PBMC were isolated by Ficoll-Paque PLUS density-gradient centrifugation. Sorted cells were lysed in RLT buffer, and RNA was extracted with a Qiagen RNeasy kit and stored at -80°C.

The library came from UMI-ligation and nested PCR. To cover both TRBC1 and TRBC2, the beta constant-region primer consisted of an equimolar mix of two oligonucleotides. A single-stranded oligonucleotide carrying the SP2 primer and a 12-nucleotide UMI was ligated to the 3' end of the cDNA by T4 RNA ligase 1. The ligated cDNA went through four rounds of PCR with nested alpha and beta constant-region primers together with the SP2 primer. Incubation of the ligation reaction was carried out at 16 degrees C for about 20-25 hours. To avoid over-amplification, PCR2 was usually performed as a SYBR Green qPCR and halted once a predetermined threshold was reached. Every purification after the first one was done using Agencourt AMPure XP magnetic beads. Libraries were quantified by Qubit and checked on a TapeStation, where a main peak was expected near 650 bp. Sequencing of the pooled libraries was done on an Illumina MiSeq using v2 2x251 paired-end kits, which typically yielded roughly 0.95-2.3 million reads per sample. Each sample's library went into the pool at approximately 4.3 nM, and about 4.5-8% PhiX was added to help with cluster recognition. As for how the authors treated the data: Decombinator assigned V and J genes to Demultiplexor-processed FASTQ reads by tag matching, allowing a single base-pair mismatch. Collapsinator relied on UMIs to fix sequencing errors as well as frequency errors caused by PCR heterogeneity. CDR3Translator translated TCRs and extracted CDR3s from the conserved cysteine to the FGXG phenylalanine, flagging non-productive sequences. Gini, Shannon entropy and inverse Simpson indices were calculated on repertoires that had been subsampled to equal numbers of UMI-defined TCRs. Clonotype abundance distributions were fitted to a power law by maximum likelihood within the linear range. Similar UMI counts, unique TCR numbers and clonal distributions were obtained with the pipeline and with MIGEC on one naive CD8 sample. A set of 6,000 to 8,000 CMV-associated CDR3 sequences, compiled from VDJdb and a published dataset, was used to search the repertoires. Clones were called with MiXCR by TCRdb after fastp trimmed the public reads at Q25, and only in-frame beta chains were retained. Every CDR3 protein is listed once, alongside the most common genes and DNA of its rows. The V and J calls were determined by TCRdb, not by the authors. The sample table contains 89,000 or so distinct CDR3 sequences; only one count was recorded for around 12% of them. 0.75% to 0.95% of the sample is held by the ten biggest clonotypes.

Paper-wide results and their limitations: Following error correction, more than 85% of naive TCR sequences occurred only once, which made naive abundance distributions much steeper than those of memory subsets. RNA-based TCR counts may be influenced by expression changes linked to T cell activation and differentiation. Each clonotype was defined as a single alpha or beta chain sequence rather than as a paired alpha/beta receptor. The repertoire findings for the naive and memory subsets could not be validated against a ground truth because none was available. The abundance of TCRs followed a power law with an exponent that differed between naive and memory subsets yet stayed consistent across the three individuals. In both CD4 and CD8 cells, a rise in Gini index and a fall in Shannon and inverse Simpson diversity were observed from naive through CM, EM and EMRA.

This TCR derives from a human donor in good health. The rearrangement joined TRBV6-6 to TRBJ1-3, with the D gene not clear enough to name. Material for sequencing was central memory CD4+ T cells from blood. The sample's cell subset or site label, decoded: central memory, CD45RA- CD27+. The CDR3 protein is CASSPSFGNTLAGNTIYF. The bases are TGTGCCAGCAGTCCGAGCTTCGGCAATACGCTTGCTGGAAACACCATATATTTT.